The 29 T cell receptor beta chains reported below all come from one sample, sequenced in a study of early T cells in non-severe SARS-CoV-2 infection. Each CDR3 protein gets one entry after TCRdb re-called the 5' RACE reads with MiXCR. The profile shows roughly 54,000 distinct CDR3 sequences, around 7.7% of them singletons. The sample was whole blood, taken at baseline. The source is an adult who was a healthcare worker with PCR-confirmed SARS-CoV-2 infection or an uninfected control (not recorded which).

The genes are TRBV4-3 and TRBJ2-6; 9 nucleotides agree with TRBD1. In germline, CDR1 is LGHNA, CDR2 YSLEER. The CDR3 has 16 residues. Losses at the gene ends were 2 bases for V and 4 bases for J; bases not matched to a gene: 3. CDR3 amino acids: CASSQRTGAGANVLTF. Here the CDR3 DNA reads TGCGCCAGCAGCCAAAGGACAGGGGCGGGGGCCAACGTCCTGACTTTC.

This clonotype was recorded at least ten times. The chain joins TRBV19 to TRBJ2-1; D may be TRBD1 (7 bases). The CDR3 runs 17 residues. Germline CDR1 and CDR2: LNHDA and SQIVND (reference sequence). Trimming cost V 7 bases and J 1 base, with 20 bases left between them. This chain's CDR3 is CASKLRGSGLSYNEQFF. The CDR3 DNA reads TGTGCCAGTAAACTCAGGGGGTCTGGACTATCCTACAATGAGCAGTTCTTC.

In its sample, this clonotype was seen a few times. This sequence joins TRBV21-1 and TRBJ1-1. TRBV21-1 is classified as a pseudogene. This CDR3 spans 15 amino acids. CDR3 coding DNA: TGTGCCAGCAGCAAAATGGGCAGCATGAACACTGAAGCTTTCTTT. This encodes CASSKMGSMNTEAFF.

Only a few counts were recorded for this clonotype. The rearrangement joins TRBV4-1 to TRBJ2-1; 7 bases map to TRBD2. The CDR3 loop spans 17 amino acids. Germline V gene sequence: CDR1 MGHRA, CDR2 YSYEKL. The V and J ends lost 1 base and 2 bases, in that order; junction bases with no gene match: 8. CDR3 sequence: CASSQGLLAGAYNEQFF. The CDR3 nucleotides read TGCGCCAGCAGCCAAGGTCTACTCGCGGGAGCCTACAATGAGCAGTTCTTC.

This clonotype showed up just a few times. The V and J genes are TRBV7-2 and TRBJ2-3; D is possibly TRBD2 (5 bases). The CDR3 totals 16 residues. V was cut by 5 bases and J by 0 bases, with 15 bases left in between. Germline CDR1 and CDR2: SGHTA and FQGNSA. The CDR3 spells CASSPESGFSTDTQYF. CDR3 in DNA: TGTGCCAGCAGCCCAGAATCGGGGTTTAGCACAGATACGCAGTATTTT.

A few counts support this clonotype. V gene TRBV7-9 combines with J gene TRBJ2-7; D is ambiguous. Trimming left V 0 bases short and J 6 bases short, with 15 bases between. Germline V gene sequence: CDR1 SEHNR, CDR2 FQNEAQ (reference sequence). This CDR3 spans 15 amino acids. This chain's CDR3 is CASSLALTQTREQYF. The CDR3 region has the DNA TGTGCCAGCAGCTTAGCGCTTACCCAAACTCGCGAGCAGTACTTC.

This clonotype was counted only a few times. The chain links TRBV6-2 or TRBV6-3 to TRBJ1-5; D not resolved. The CDR3 contains 14 residues. The V gene lost 1 base and the J gene lost 6 bases, with 10 bases spanning the gap. CDR1 is MNHEY, CDR2 SVGEGT, per germline. CDR3 region: CASSYFVAGQPQHF. The CDR3 DNA sequence: TGTGCCAGCAGTTACTTTGTAGCGGGTCAGCCCCAGCATTTT.

This rearrangement joins TRBV7-3 to TRBJ2-3; maybe TRBD2 (6 bases). This CDR3 spans 17 amino acids. Per the germline V gene, CDR1 is SGHTA and CDR2 is FQGTGA. The ends were cut back, 0 bases at V and 1 base at J, with 14 bases in the middle. The CDR3 spells CASSLTGSGGGTDTQYF. CDR3 coding DNA: TGTGCCAGCAGCTTAACCGGTAGCGGAGGAGGCACAGATACGCAGTATTTT.

The chain has TRBV11-2 and TRBJ2-2, with unresolved D. From germline, CDR1 is SGHAT and CDR2 FQNNGV. Between the trimmed V and J ends, which lost 5 bases and 1 base, there was a span of 5 bases. The CDR3 is 13 residues long. In nucleotides, the CDR3 is TGTGCCAGCAGCACACAGAACACCGGGGAGCTGTTTTTT. This gives the protein CASSTQNTGELFF.

In this sample, this clonotype turned up many times. CDR3 protein: CASRAGTVKNIQYF. The CDR3 DNA reads TGTGCCAGCAGGGCAGGGACGGTGAAAAACATTCAGTACTTC. This chain uses TRBV28 with TRBJ2-4; D may be TRBD1 or TRBD2 (5 bases each). Germline V gives CDR1 MDHEN, CDR2 SYDVKM. Trimming stripped 6 bases from V and 4 bases from J, with 13 bases between. The CDR3 is made up of 14 amino acids.

This rearrangement joins TRBV3-1 to TRBJ1-2; weak D call: TRBD1 (6 bases). V lost 5 bases and J lost 5, with 9 bases in between. Germline V gene data show CDR1 as LGHDT and CDR2 as YNNKEL (reference sequence). The CDR3 extends over 12 amino acids. The CDR3 region is CASSSRGYGYTF. The CDR3 nucleotides read TGTGCCAGCAGCAGCAGGGGTTATGGCTACACCTTC.

This clonotype was detected many times. V usage is TRBV27 and J usage is TRBJ2-1; D might be TRBD1 (6 bases). Germline V gives CDR1 MNHEY, CDR2 SMNVEV (reference sequence). Trimming stripped 3 bases from V and 0 bases from J, with 9 bases between. This CDR3 is 15 amino acids long. For the CDR3, the DNA is TGTGCCAGCAGTTTCAGGGGAAGCTCCTACAATGAGCAGTTCTTC. It translates to CASSFRGSSYNEQFF.

In its sample, this clonotype was seen many times. This chain links TRBV7-9 with TRBJ2-1; 7 bases are a match to TRBD1. Germline V gives CDR1 SEHNR, CDR2 FQNEAQ (reference sequence). The CDR3 has 14 residues. V gave up 5 bases and J gave up 7 bases; unmatched junction bases: 8. The CDR3 here is CASSPRMTGNEQFF. In DNA form, the CDR3 reads TGTGCCAGCAGCCCGAGAATGACAGGGAATGAGCAGTTCTTC.

This clonotype occurred a few times. The genes are TRBV27 and TRBJ1-5, with D perhaps matching TRBD1 (6 bases). The V gene lost 3 bases and the J gene lost 3 bases, with 9 bases spanning the gap. From germline, CDR1 is MNHEY and CDR2 SMNVEV (reference sequence). CDR3 length: 14 residues. The CDR3 loop reads CASSFTGTNQPQHF. CDR3 in DNA: TGTGCCAGCAGTTTTACAGGGACCAATCAGCCCCAGCATTTT.

This chain links TRBV4-1 with TRBJ2-3; 7 positions agree with TRBD1. This CDR3 comprises 17 residues. Germline CDR1 and CDR2: MGHRA and YSYEKL. Trimming took 3 bases from V and 1 from J; bases not matched to a gene: 10. CDR3 amino acids: CASSQIPGTDRTDTQYF. The CDR3 nucleotides are TGCGCCAGCAGCCAGATCCCCGGGACAGACCGCACAGATACGCAGTATTTT.

This chain uses TRBV30 with TRBJ2-4; 8 nucleotides line up with TRBD2. Trimming removed 1 base from V and 9 bases from J; junction bases left unmatched: 2. Germline V gene data show CDR1 as GTSNPN and CDR2 as SVGIG (reference sequence). The CDR3 loop spans 12 amino acids. Here the CDR3 DNA reads TGTGCCTGGAGTGGTCTAGCGGGCATTCAGTACTTC. Translated: CAWSGLAGIQYF.

This clonotype showed up many times. The chain carries TRBV4-3 and TRBJ1-2; tentative D call: TRBD1 (6 bases). Trimming left V 0 bases short and J 4 bases short, with 15 bases between. The CDR3 has 16 amino acids. Germline lookup yields CDR1 LGHNA and CDR2 YSLEER. For the CDR3, the DNA is TGCGCCAGCAGCCAAGACTCCCCGGGGGGCAGCTATGGCTACACCTTC. It translates to CASSQDSPGGSYGYTF.

The chain links TRBV24-1 to TRBJ2-7; 10 nucleotides line up with TRBD2. The CDR3 is made up of 16 amino acids. Per germline, CDR1 KGHDR and CDR2 SFDVKD. Trimming removed 4 bases from V and 5 bases from J; junction bases left unmatched: 10. Written as DNA, the CDR3 is TGTGCCACCAGTGACCCGAGCGGGAGGGCCCCCCACGAGCAGTACTTC. Translating it yields CATSDPSGRAPHEQYF.

This chain connects TRBV7-3 to TRBJ2-3, with D possibly being TRBD1 (5 bases). This CDR3 contains 15 residues. V was trimmed by 2 bases and J by 1 base, leaving 10 bases between them. Germline CDR1 is SGHTA and CDR2 is FQGTGA. The DNA of the CDR3 is TGTGCCAGCAGCTTACAGGGATGGGGCACAGATACGCAGTATTTT. As protein: CASSLQGWGTDTQYF.

This clonotype was counted only a few times. CDR3 region: CSARTDSPYEQYF. DNA for the CDR3: TGCAGTGCTAGAACTGATTCGCCTTACGAGCAGTACTTC. The chain joins TRBV20-1 to TRBJ2-7; D gene unclear. Trimming shortened V by 2 bases and J by 4 bases, and 12 bases separated the two germline ends. CDR3 length: 13 amino acids. Germline V gene lookup returns CDR1 DFQATT and CDR2 SNEGSKA (reference sequence).

This clonotype was seen many times. The rearrangement links TRBV4-2 to TRBJ2-7; 11 bases map to TRBD2. J was trimmed by 3 bases and V by 3 bases; bases with no gene match: 16. CDR3 length: 19 residues. Germline lookup yields CDR1 LGHNA and CDR2 YNFKEQ. The CDR3 nucleotides are TGTGCCAGCAGCCAGGGTCCTACCCTTAGCGGGAGGGCCGGCTACGAGCAGTACTTC. Amino acids: CASSQGPTLSGRAGYEQYF.

This clonotype has just a few counts. This chain's CDR3 is CASSLAPYQETQYF. Here the CDR3 DNA reads TGTGCCAGCAGCTTGGCACCCTACCAAGAGACCCAGTACTTC. V is TRBV7-9 and J is TRBJ2-5, with D uncertain. Germline loops: CDR1 SEHNR, CDR2 FQNEAQ (reference sequence). The germline V and J ends were trimmed by 3 bases and 0 bases, with 8 bases remaining between them. The CDR3 consists of 14 residues.

The chain recombines TRBV5-1 with TRBJ2-3, with D perhaps TRBD2 (5 bases). CDR1 and CDR2 (germline): SGHRS, YFSETQ. With 3 bases removed from V and 2 bases from J, the gap between germline ends came to 13 bases. The CDR3 covers 15 residues. The CDR3 protein is CASSSGPAATDTQYF. The CDR3 nucleotides read TGCGCCAGCAGCTCCGGACCAGCGGCCACAGATACGCAGTATTTT. The full variable domain, in which reference TRBV5-1 and TRBJ2-3 provide the parts outside the CDR3, is KAGVTQTPRYLIKTRGQQVTLSCSPISGHRSVSWYQQTPGQGLQFLFEYFSETQRNKGNFPGRFSGRQFSNSRSEMNVSTLELGDSALYLCASSSGPAATDTQYFGPGTRLTVL.

This chain uses TRBV5-6 with TRBJ2-3; 9 bases match TRBD2. The CDR3 has 16 amino acids. J lost 2 bases, V lost 4 bases, and 8 bases had no gene match. Germline V gene data show CDR1 as SGHDT and CDR2 as YYEEEE. DNA for the CDR3: TGTGCCAGCAGCCGTGGAGCGGGAGGCGCCACAGATACGCAGTATTTT. Residues: CASSRGAGGATDTQYF.

This sequence joins TRBV30 and TRBJ2-3, with D possibly being TRBD2 (5 bases). Trimming cost V 0 bases and J 7 bases, with 11 bases left between them. CDR3 length: 13 amino acids. Germline assignment: CDR1 GTSNPN and CDR2 SVGIG (reference sequence). The CDR3 sequence is CAWSVPGIYTQYF. In DNA form, the CDR3 reads TGTGCCTGGAGTGTACCGGGAATATATACGCAGTATTTT.

The V and J genes are TRBV9 and TRBJ2-7; unclear D gene. This CDR3 spans 11 amino acids. V shed 2 bases and J shed 0 bases, with 0 bases lying between them. The germline V gene encodes CDR1 SGDLS and CDR2 YYNGEE. CDR3 region: CASSVSYEQYF. CDR3 coding DNA: TGTGCCAGCAGCGTCTCCTACGAGCAGTACTTC. The full variable domain, its missing parts supplied by reference TRBV9 and TRBJ2-7, is DSGVTQTPKHLITATGQRVTLRCSPRSGDLSVYWYQQSLDQGLQFLIQYYNGEERAKGNILERFSAQQFPDLHSELNLSSLELGDSALYFCASSVSYEQYFGPGTRLTVT.

This clonotype turned up a few times. The rearrangement uses TRBV30 and TRBJ2-1; unclear D gene. Germline-derived CDR1 and CDR2 are GTSNPN and SVGIG (reference sequence). This CDR3 has 11 amino acids. Deletions cut 4 bases from V and 13 bases from J, with 14 bases between. The CDR3: CAWKVVGSQFF. DNA for the CDR3: TGTGCCTGGAAAGTAGTGGGATCTCAGTTCTTC.

This clonotype was found a few times. The chain joins TRBV19 to TRBJ2-1, with 9 nucleotides matching TRBD2. With V trimmed by 6 bases and J by 8 bases, 11 bases remained unmatched. This CDR3 comprises 15 residues. CDR1 LNHDA and CDR2 SQIVND come from the germline V gene (reference sequence). The CDR3 coding sequence is TGTGCCAGTAGGCCTAGCGGGACCCCGCGCGATGAGCAGTTCTTC. It encodes CASRPSGTPRDEQFF.

This clonotype was seen a handful of times. This chain uses TRBV5-1 with TRBJ1-2, with D possibly TRBD1 on 5 matching bases. V was cut by 3 bases and J by 3 bases, with 9 bases left in between. CDR3 length equals 13 residues. Germline CDR1 is SGHRS and CDR2 is YFSETQ. The DNA for the CDR3 is TGCGCCAGCAGCTGGGGGACGGACTATGGCTACACCTTC. It translates to CASSWGTDYGYTF. Full variable domain (outside the CDR3, taken from reference TRBV5-1 and TRBJ1-2): KAGVTQTPRYLIKTRGQQVTLSCSPISGHRSVSWYQQTPGQGLQFLFEYFSETQRNKGNFPGRFSGRQFSNSRSEMNVSTLELGDSALYLCASSWGTDYGYTFGSGTRLTVV.